This entry is about one T cell receptor beta chain. Its antigen is unidentified. These data come from a study of T cells in Graves' hyperthyroidism and ophthalmopathy. The source material, RNA transcripts, was used to amplify TCR beta CDR3 regions. TCR CDR3 regions were first amplified by RT-PCR with HTBI primers. TCRdb fed the multiplex PCR reads into MiXCR, producing one record per CDR3 protein. The sample carries a few hundred thousand distinct CDR3 sequences, just under 15% recorded once. Regarding the study as a whole: Separation of ophthalmopathy from stable hyperthyroidism was achieved by a 13 V-J model.

What was sequenced was blood. The source of this sequence is a woman in her thirties with Graves' hyperthyroidism.

The CDR3 nucleotides read TGTGCCAGCAGCTTACGGTCCAGGGACTACGAGCAGTACTTC. It codes for CASSLRSRDYEQYF. The chain carries TRBV7-3 and TRBJ2-7; D perhaps matches TRBD1 (5 bases). This CDR3 is 14 amino acids long. Germline V gene data show CDR1 as SGHTA and CDR2 as FQGTGA. The V and J ends lost 2 bases and 3 bases respectively, with 11 bases between them.